This T cell receptor (beta chain) was sequenced during a study of cytomegalovirus exposure and HLA in healthy donors. Study in general: Among around 400 genotyped donors, around 81% fell in the Caucasian-associated ancestry cluster.

The CDR3 is 16 residues long. Per the germline V gene, CDR1 is LGHNA and CDR2 is YSLEER. Trimming removed 1 base at V and 2 bases at J, with 15 bases between. A word on this clone: Its antigen is undetermined.

Study results and limitations: TRBV6-2, TRBV6-3 and other indistinguishable V segments were excluded. The later analysis indicated that the majority of CMV-associated TCR beta chains appeared HLA-restricted.

It was with 60 Vbeta and 13 Jbeta primers that the PCR ran. Here immunoSEQ multiplex PCR was the method, and the copy in TCRdb shows in-frame clones only, minus some. In all, the sample yields under 200,000 clones. Source material: PBMCs. The V call is TRBV4-3, the J call TRBJ2-7, with D maybe TRBD2 (6 bases). The sequence derives from a man younger than 40 in good health and CMV-seronegative. The CDR3 is CASSQGLVAEAYEQYF. The CDR3 coding sequence is TGCGCCAGCAGCCAAGGGCTGGTAGCGGAGGCCTACGAGCAGTACTTC.